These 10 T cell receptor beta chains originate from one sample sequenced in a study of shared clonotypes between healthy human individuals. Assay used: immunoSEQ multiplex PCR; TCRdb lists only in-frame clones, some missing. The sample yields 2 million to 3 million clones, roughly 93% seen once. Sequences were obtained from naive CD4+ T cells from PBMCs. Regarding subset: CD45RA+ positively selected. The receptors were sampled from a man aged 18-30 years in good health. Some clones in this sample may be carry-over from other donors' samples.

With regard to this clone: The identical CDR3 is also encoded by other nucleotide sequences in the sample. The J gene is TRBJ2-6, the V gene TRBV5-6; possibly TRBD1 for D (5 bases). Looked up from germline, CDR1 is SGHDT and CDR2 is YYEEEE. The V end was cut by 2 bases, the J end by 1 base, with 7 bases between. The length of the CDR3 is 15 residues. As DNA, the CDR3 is TGTGCCAGCAGCTTCACAGGATCTGGGGCCAACGTCCTGACTTTC. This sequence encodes CASSFTGSGANVLTF.

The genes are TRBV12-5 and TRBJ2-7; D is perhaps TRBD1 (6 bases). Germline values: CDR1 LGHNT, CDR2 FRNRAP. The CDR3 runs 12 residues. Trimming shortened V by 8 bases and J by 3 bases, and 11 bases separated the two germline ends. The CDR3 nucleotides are TGTGCTAGTACCTCGGACAGCTACGAGCAGTACTTC. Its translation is CASTSDSYEQYF.

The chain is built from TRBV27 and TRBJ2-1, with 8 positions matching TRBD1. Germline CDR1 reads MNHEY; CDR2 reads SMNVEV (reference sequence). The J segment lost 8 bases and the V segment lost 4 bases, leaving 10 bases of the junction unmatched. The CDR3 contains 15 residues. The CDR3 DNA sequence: TGTGCCAGCAGTTCCCCGCCCCGACAGGGGCATGAGCAGTTCTTC. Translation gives CASSSPPRQGHEQFF.

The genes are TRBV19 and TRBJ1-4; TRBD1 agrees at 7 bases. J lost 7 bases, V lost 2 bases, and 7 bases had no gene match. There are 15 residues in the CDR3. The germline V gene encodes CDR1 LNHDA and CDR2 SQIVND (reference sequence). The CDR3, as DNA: TGTGCCAGTAGTATAACCGGAGGGGGCCGTGAAAAACTGTTTTTT. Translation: CASSITGGGREKLFF.

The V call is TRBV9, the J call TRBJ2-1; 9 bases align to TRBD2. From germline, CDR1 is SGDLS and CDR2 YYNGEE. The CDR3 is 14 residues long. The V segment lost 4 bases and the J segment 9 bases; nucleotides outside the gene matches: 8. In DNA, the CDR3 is TGTGCCAGCAGCATTATAGCGGGAGTGGCTGAGCAGTTCTTC. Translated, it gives CASSIIAGVAEQFF.

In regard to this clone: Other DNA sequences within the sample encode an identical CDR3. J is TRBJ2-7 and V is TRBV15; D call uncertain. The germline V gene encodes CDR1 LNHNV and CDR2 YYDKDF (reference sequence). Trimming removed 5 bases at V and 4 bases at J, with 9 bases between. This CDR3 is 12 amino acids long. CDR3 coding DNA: TGTGCCACCAGCCGCGGACCATACGAGCAGTACTTC. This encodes CATSRGPYEQYF. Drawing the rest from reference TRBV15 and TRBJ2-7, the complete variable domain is DAMVIQNPRYQVTQFGKPVTLSCSQTLNHNVMYWYQQKSSQAPKLLFHYYDKDFNNEADTPDNFQSRRPNTSFCFLDIRSPGLGDTAMYLCATSRGPYEQYFGPGTRLTVT.

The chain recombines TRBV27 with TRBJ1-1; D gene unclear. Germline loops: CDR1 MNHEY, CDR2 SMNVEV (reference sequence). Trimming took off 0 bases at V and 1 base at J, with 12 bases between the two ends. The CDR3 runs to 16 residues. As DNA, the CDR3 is TGTGCCAGCAGTTTATCGGGCCCTCGCCCGAACACTGAAGCTTTCTTT. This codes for CASSLSGPRPNTEAFF.

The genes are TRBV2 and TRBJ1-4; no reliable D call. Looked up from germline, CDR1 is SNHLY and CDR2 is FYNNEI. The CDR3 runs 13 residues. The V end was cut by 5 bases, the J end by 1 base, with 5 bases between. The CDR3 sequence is CASSYGTNEKLFF. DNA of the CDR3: TGTGCCAGCAGTTATGGAACTAATGAAAAACTGTTTTTT.

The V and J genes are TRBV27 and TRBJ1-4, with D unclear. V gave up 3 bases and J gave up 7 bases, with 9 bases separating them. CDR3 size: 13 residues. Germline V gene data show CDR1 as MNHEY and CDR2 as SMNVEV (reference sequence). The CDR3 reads CASSFPGSEKLFF. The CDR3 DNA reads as TGTGCCAGCAGTTTCCCGGGGTCTGAAAAACTGTTTTTT.

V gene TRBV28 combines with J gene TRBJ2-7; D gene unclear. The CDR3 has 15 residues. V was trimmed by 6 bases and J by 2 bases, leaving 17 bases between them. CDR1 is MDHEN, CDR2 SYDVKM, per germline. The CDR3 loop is CASSPPGFRAYEQYF. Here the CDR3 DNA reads TGTGCCAGCAGCCCCCCCGGATTTAGGGCCTACGAGCAGTACTTC.